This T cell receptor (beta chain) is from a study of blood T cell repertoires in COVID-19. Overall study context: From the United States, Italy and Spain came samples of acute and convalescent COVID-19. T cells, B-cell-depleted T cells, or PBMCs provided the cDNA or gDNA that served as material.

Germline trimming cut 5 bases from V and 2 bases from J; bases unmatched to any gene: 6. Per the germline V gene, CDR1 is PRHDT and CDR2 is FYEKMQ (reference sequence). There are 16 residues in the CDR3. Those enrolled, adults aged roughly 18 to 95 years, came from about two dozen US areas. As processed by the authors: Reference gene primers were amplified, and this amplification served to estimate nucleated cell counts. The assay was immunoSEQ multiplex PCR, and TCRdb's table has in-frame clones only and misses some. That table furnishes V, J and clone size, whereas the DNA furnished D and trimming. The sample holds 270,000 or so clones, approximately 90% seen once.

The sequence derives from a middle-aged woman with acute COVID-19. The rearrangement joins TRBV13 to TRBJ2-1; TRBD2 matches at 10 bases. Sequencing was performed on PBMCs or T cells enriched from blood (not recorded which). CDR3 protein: CASSPGLASTYNEQFF. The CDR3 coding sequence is TGTGCCAGCAGCCCGGGACTAGCGAGTACCTACAATGAGCAGTTCTTC.